The next 20 T cell receptor beta chains were all read from a single sample in a study of glioma-infiltrating T cells. The iRepertoire nested amplicon-rescue multiplex PCR amplified TCR alpha and beta CDR3s from RNA. TCRdb itself ran the multiplex PCR reads through MiXCR, one entry per CDR3 protein. There are a few hundred thousand distinct CDR3 sequences in the sample; approximately 42% occur only once, and approximately 12% lies in the top ten. The sequencing input was glioma tissue, nonneoplastic brain tissue, or PBMCs (not recorded which). These receptors originate from a human donor with low-grade glioma or glioblastoma, undergoing nonglioma brain surgery, or in good health (not recorded which).

This clonotype was seen many times. The chain recombines TRBV4-2 with TRBJ2-3; 8 bases are a match to TRBD2. CDR3 length: 16 residues. After removal of 4 bases from V and 2 bases from J, the junction contained 8 bases not matched to a gene. The germline V gene has CDR1 LGHNA and CDR2 YNFKEQ. The CDR3 protein is CASSPNSGAYTDTQYF. The CDR3 DNA sequence: TGTGCCAGCAGCCCTAATAGCGGGGCCTACACAGATACGCAGTATTTT.

This clonotype was seen many times. The rearrangement joins TRBV20-1 to TRBJ2-7; 8 bases align to TRBD2. V shed 1 base and J 3 bases; nucleotides not matched to a gene: 2. Germline lookup yields CDR1 DFQATT and CDR2 SNEGSKA (reference sequence). The CDR3 is 13 amino acids. CDR3 nucleotides: TGCAGTGCTAGAGGGACTAGCAGCTACGAGCAGTACTTC. This encodes CSARGTSSYEQYF.

Points on this clonotype: Germline is not matched at one junction end, which may reflect a read error. This chain links TRBV27 with TRBJ1-3, with 10 bases lining up with TRBD1. Germline CDR1 is MNHEY and CDR2 is SMNVEV (reference sequence). This CDR3 region has 15 residues. As DNA, the CDR3 is TGTGACAGCAGTAAGGGACAGGGGTCTGGAAACACCATATATTTT. Residues: CDSSKGQGSGNTIYF.

This rearrangement joins TRBV3-1 to TRBJ1-1, with TRBD1 identical over 7 bases. The V gene's germline CDR1 is LGHDT and CDR2 YNNKEL (reference sequence). The CDR3 sequence is 15 residues long. J was trimmed by 3 bases and V by 3 bases; bases with no gene match: 7. DNA of the CDR3: TGTGCCAGCAGCCAGACAGGGATCGGGTACACTGAAGCTTTCTTT. Its protein product is CASSQTGIGYTEAFF. The full variable domain, with the rest looked up from reference TRBV3-1 and TRBJ1-1, is DTAVSQTPKYLVTQMGNDKSIKCEQNLGHDTMYWYKQDSKKFLKIMFSYNNKELIINETVPNRFSPKSPDKAHLNLHINSLELGDSAVYFCASSQTGIGYTEAFFGQGTRLTVV.

This clonotype has ten or more counts. The rearrangement joins TRBV28 to TRBJ1-1, with D maybe TRBD1 (6 bases). From germline, CDR1 is MDHEN and CDR2 SYDVKM. The CDR3 is 14 amino acids. The ends were cut back, 6 bases at V and 6 bases at J, with 17 bases in the middle. CDR3 region: CASSSGTLLAEAFF. Here the CDR3 DNA reads TGTGCCAGCAGCTCTGGGACATTGCTGGCTGAAGCTTTCTTT. Based on the CDR3 plus reference TRBV28 and TRBJ1-1, the full variable domain is DVKVTQSSRYLVKRTGEKVFLECVQDMDHENMFWYRQDPGLGLRLIYFSYDVKMKEKGDIPEGYSVSREKKERFSLILESASTNQTSMYLCASSSGTLLAEAFFGQGTRLTVV.

In this sample, this clonotype turned up many times. The chain joins TRBV6-2 or TRBV6-3 to TRBJ2-7; D remains ambiguous. The germline gives CDR1 MNHEY, CDR2 SVGEGT. This CDR3 contains 15 residues. Deletions cut 6 bases from V and 5 bases from J, with 20 bases between. The CDR3 sequence is CASSPLSPVIDEQYF. CDR3 in DNA: TGTGCCAGCAGCCCTCTGAGCCCGGTAATCGACGAGCAGTACTTC.

This clonotype has only a few counts. The CDR3 reads CASSFNRFSSGNTIYF. CDR3 sequence (DNA): TGTGCCAGCAGCTTCAACAGGTTCAGCTCTGGAAACACCATATATTTT. The V and J genes are TRBV6-1 and TRBJ1-3, with D perhaps matching TRBD1 (5 bases). The CDR3 extends over 16 amino acids. Germline loops: CDR1 MNHNS, CDR2 SASEGT. Trimming removed 6 bases at V and 0 bases at J, with 15 bases between.

This chain uses TRBV5-1 with TRBJ2-7; TRBD1 matches at 7 bases. V lost 5 bases to trimming and J lost 3 bases; unmatched junction nucleotides: 8. There are 14 residues in the CDR3. Looked up from germline, CDR1 is SGHRS and CDR2 is YFSETQ. As DNA, the CDR3 is TGCGCCAGCAGACCCCGGGACAGAAACTACGAGCAGTACTTC. Translation: CASRPRDRNYEQYF.

This clonotype was seen more than once but under ten times. This sequence joins TRBV5-6 and TRBJ2-5; D remains ambiguous. This CDR3 has 14 residues. V was pared by 2 bases and J by 3 bases, with 11 bases between. Germline V gene lookup returns CDR1 SGHDT and CDR2 YYEEEE. CDR3 DNA sequence: TGTGCCAGCAGCTTTATGTCTGGGGAAGAGACCCAGTACTTC. As protein: CASSFMSGEETQYF.

This clonotype has just one count. At one end the junction does not follow the germline gene, possibly because of a read error. J is TRBJ1-1 and V is TRBV7-9, with D maybe TRBD1 (5 bases). Germline CDR1 SEHNR, CDR2 FQNEAQ (reference sequence). CDR3 length: 15 amino acids. CDR3: CSSSPAFGGNTEAFF. In DNA form, the CDR3 reads TGTTCCAGCAGCCCGGCGTTCGGGGGGAACACTGAAGCTTTCTTT.

The chain carries TRBV7-2 and TRBJ1-4, with D perhaps matching TRBD1 (6 bases). Germline loops: CDR1 SGHTA, CDR2 FQGNSA. CDR3 length: 13 residues. The ends were cut back, 5 bases at V and 8 bases at J, with 12 bases in the middle. The DNA for the CDR3 is TGTGCCAGCAGCGCAGGGGTTGACGAAAAACTGTTTTTT. This codes for CASSAGVDEKLFF.

This chain connects TRBV28 to TRBJ2-7, with a tentative D call TRBD2 (6 bases). From germline, CDR1 is MDHEN and CDR2 SYDVKM. The CDR3 consists of 21 residues. V was clipped by 1 base and J by 0 bases, with 28 bases between them. CDR3 region: CASSLLTAGYGFSGNSYEQYF. The CDR3 DNA reads TGTGCCAGCAGTTTATTAACCGCGGGGTATGGTTTTAGCGGAAACTCCTACGAGCAGTACTTC.

This clonotype was detected many times. This chain uses TRBV20-1 with TRBJ2-3; no definite D call. The V and J ends lost 0 bases and 3 bases respectively, with 10 bases between them. The CDR3 has 14 residues. Looked up from germline, CDR1 is DFQATT and CDR2 is SNEGSKA (reference sequence). CDR3: CSARDARTTDTQYF. DNA of the CDR3: TGCAGTGCTAGAGACGCCCGAACGACAGATACGCAGTATTTT.

This clonotype was counted a few times. The V call is TRBV4-1, the J call TRBJ2-5; 14 nucleotides match TRBD2. The CDR3 has 18 amino acids. The J segment lost 2 bases and the V segment lost 5 bases, leaving 10 bases of the junction unmatched. The germline V gene encodes CDR1 MGHRA and CDR2 YSYEKL. The CDR3 here is CASSKGTSGSPVQETQYF. For the CDR3, the DNA is TGCGCCAGCAGCAAAGGGACTAGCGGGAGTCCCGTACAAGAGACCCAGTACTTC.

V usage is TRBV2 and J usage is TRBJ1-6, with a weak D call TRBD1 (6 bases). Trimming shortened V by 7 bases and J by 5 bases, and 18 bases separated the two germline ends. Germline V CDR1 and CDR2: SNHLY, FYNNEI. The CDR3 has 16 residues. The CDR3 here is CASTYLRTANNSPLHF. The CDR3 DNA reads as TGTGCCAGCACCTACCTCCGGACAGCAAATAATTCACCCCTCCACTTT.

Details on this clonotype: This may arise from a read error, as a much more abundant clone is one base away. V is TRBV6-1 and J is TRBJ1-5, with a weak D call TRBD1 (6 bases). Trimming cost V 9 bases and J 5 bases, with 20 bases left between them. Germline V gene sequence: CDR1 MNHNS, CDR2 SASEGT. This CDR3 comprises 15 residues. In nucleotides, the CDR3 is TGTGCCAGTGGGGGCAACGGGCGGATCGATCAGCCCCAGCATTTT. This codes for CASGGNGRIDQPQHF.

This clonotype was detected only once. Since a much larger clone is just one base distant, this may be a read error. Here the CDR3 omits its conserved ending phenylalanine or tryptophan, so a read error is the likely source. The chain joins TRBV6-2 or TRBV6-3 to TRBJ1-1; no firm D call. Germline CDR1 is MNHEY and CDR2 is SVGEGT. The CDR3 extends over 14 amino acids. The V gene lost 7 bases and the J gene lost 0 bases, with 12 bases spanning the gap. CDR3 region: CASTLWAVNTEAFL. As DNA, the CDR3 is TGTGCCAGCACCCTATGGGCGGTGAACACTGAAGCTTTCCTT.

On this clonotype: A junction end diverges from the germline sequence, so it may reflect a read error. The CDR3 spells CASSYWLGYNQPRHF. CDR3 nucleotides: TGTGCCAGCAGTTACTGGCTCGGTTACAATCAGCCCCGGCATTTT. The chain employs TRBV6-2 or TRBV6-3 and TRBJ1-5; no reliable D call. Germline CDR1 reads MNHEY; CDR2 reads SVGEGT. The CDR3 consists of 15 residues.

V gene TRBV4-3 combines with J gene TRBJ1-5, with 7 bases fitting TRBD1. The CDR3 totals 17 residues. Germline V lookup: CDR1 LGHNA, CDR2 YSLEER. J gave up 7 bases and V 0 bases, and 12 bases lay outside the gene matches. CDR3 amino acids: CASSQDRGIGGWQPQHF. The CDR3 coding sequence is TGCGCCAGCAGCCAAGATCGGGGGATAGGGGGCTGGCAGCCCCAGCATTTT.

The CDR3 loop is CASKRLARTDTQYF. CDR3 in DNA: TGTGCCAGCAAGAGACTAGCGCGAACAGATACGCAGTATTTT. V is TRBV2 and J is TRBJ2-3; the match to TRBD2 covers 8 bases. J gave up 3 bases and V 7 bases, and 6 bases lay outside the gene matches. Germline V lookup: CDR1 SNHLY, CDR2 FYNNEI. This CDR3 is built from 14 residues.